What follows are 14 T cell receptor beta chains derived from one specimen sequenced in a study of breast tumors, draining lymph nodes, adjacent tissues. Breast cancer patients provided tissue from their axillary draining lymph nodes. TCRdb itself ran the multiplex PCR reads through MiXCR, one entry per CDR3 protein. The sample records 290,000 or so distinct CDR3 sequences, around 30% being singletons. Input material: axillary lymph node tissue. These receptors all come from a female donor with breast cancer. Some clones in this sample may be carry-over from other donors' samples.

This clonotype was recorded at least ten times. The chain couples TRBV12-3 or TRBV12-4 to TRBJ2-7; D not resolved. V was trimmed by 2 bases and J by 4 bases, leaving 6 bases between them. This CDR3 is 12 amino acids long. CDR3 sequence: CASSLTRYEQYF. The CDR3 nucleotides read TGTGCCAGCAGTTTAACTCGTTACGAGCAGTACTTC.

The chain links TRBV2 to TRBJ1-1; the D is unclear. This CDR3 has 13 residues. Germline values: CDR1 SNHLY, CDR2 FYNNEI. V dropped 6 bases and J dropped 0 bases, with 8 bases sitting between them. In DNA form, the CDR3 reads TGTGCCAGCAGGTTCCACCTGAACACTGAAGCTTTCTTT. Translated: CASRFHLNTEAFF.

Many counts were recorded for this clonotype. V usage is TRBV5-4 and J usage is TRBJ1-2, with D uncertain. This CDR3 region has 14 residues. The V end lost 4 bases, the J end lost 2 bases, and 12 bases lay between the germline ends. Germline CDR1 is SGHNT and CDR2 is YYREEE (reference sequence). The DNA of the CDR3 is TGTGCCAGCAGCCCTGAGGCAGGCAACTATGGCTACACCTTC. Residues: CASSPEAGNYGYTF.

This clonotype came up many times. The V call is TRBV30, the J call TRBJ2-7, with TRBD1 as a possible D gene (5 bases). Trimming left V 4 bases short and J 12 bases short, with 19 bases between. Germline CDR1 GTSNPN, CDR2 SVGIG (reference sequence). The CDR3 contains 12 residues. CDR3 nucleotide sequence: TGTGCCTGGACCCTAACTGGGGCCACGGCGTACTTC. It codes for CAWTLTGATAYF.

With respect to this clonotype: This may be a read error, as it is one base from a much larger clone. The chain combines TRBV6-1 with TRBJ1-2; D call uncertain. Trimming stripped 3 bases from V and 8 bases from J, with 10 bases between. The CDR3 extends over 12 amino acids. Germline loops: CDR1 MNHNS, CDR2 SASEGT. The CDR3 sequence: CASSEGAIGYTF. The CDR3 nucleotides read TGTGCCAGCAGTGAGGGAGCGATCGGCTACACCTTC.

This clonotype was picked up many times. The CDR3 loop reads CATQGLAGDEQYF. CDR3 coding DNA: TGTGCCACCCAGGGACTAGCGGGAGACGAGCAGTACTTC. V is TRBV24-1 and J is TRBJ2-7; 14 nucleotides align to TRBD2. Germline CDR1 is KGHDR and CDR2 is SFDVKD. The ends lost 9 bases at V and 5 bases at J; junction bases unmatched: 2. This CDR3 contains 13 residues.

This clonotype showed up many times. The chain employs TRBV9 and TRBJ2-1, with 9 bases matching TRBD2. The CDR3 spans 14 residues. Germline-derived CDR1 and CDR2 are SGDLS and YYNGEE. Trimming at V came to 3 bases and at J to 6 bases, leaving 4 bases not matched to a gene. The CDR3 region is CASSAISGSNEQFF. DNA for the CDR3: TGTGCCAGCAGCGCCATTAGCGGGAGCAATGAGCAGTTCTTC.

This clonotype has a count of ten or more. V is TRBV5-6 and J is TRBJ2-5, with D unclear. The CDR3 extends over 13 amino acids. CDR1 is SGHDT and CDR2 is YYEEEE in the germline V gene. The V end lost 3 bases, the J end lost 7 bases, and 13 bases lay between the germline ends. This chain's CDR3 is CASSSYGRGTQYF. In DNA, the CDR3 is TGTGCCAGCAGCTCTTATGGTCGTGGGACCCAGTACTTC. Full variable domain (remainder filled in from reference TRBV5-6 and TRBJ2-5): DAGVTQSPTHLIKTRGQQVTLRCSPKSGHDTVSWYQQALGQGPQFIFQYYEEEERQRGNFPDRFSGHQFPNYSSELNVNALLLGDSALYLCASSSYGRGTQYFGPGTRLLVL.

This clonotype was seen repeatedly, ten times or more. This chain uses TRBV14 with TRBJ2-5, with 13 bases fitting TRBD2. Germline V gives CDR1 SGHDN, CDR2 FVKESK. CDR3 length: 16 amino acids. Unmatched junction bases numbered 6, after V lost 3 bases and J lost 5 bases. Written as DNA, the CDR3 is TGTGCCAGCAGCCATTGGACTAGCGGGAGTAAGGAGACCCAGTACTTC. Its translation: CASSHWTSGSKETQYF.

This clonotype was recorded many times. The gene calls are TRBV20-1 and TRBJ2-3; the match to TRBD2 covers 7 bases. V trimming: 7 bases; J trimming: 5 bases; junction bases outside the gene matches: 9. Germline CDR1 is DFQATT and CDR2 is SNEGSKA (reference sequence). There are 13 residues in the CDR3. CDR3 coding DNA: TGCAGTGAGTTCGGAGGGGAGGGAGATACGCAGTATTTT. Amino acids: CSEFGGEGDTQYF.

About this clonotype: An end of the junction differs from the germline gene, which may be a read error. The rearrangement links TRBV6-5 to TRBJ1-2; no clear D gene. This CDR3 is built from 13 residues. Germline CDR1 reads MNHEY; CDR2 reads SVGAGI. CDR3: CAGSHSGWEGYTF. CDR3 nucleotide sequence: TGTGCCGGCAGTCACTCTGGGTGGGAAGGCTACACCTTC.

This clonotype has a handful of counts. Germline is not matched at one junction end, which may reflect a read error. V usage is TRBV11-2 and J usage is TRBJ1-3; D remains unclear. The CDR3 length is 13 residues. Germline CDR1 and CDR2: SGHAT and FQNNGV. The CDR3 DNA is TGTGCCAGCAGCTTCGACCCCGGAACCACCATATATTTT. Translating it yields CASSFDPGTTIYF.

Comments on this clonotype: Possible read error: a much larger clone is one base away. V usage is TRBV9 and J usage is TRBJ2-3; D is unresolved. Germline-derived CDR1 and CDR2 are SGDLS and YYNGEE. The CDR3 spans 12 residues. The CDR3 spells CACSVAQDTQYF. The CDR3 DNA follows: TGTGCCTGCAGCGTAGCTCAAGATACGCAGTATTTT.

This clonotype came up many times. The chain recombines TRBV9 with TRBJ2-5, with D possibly called TRBD1 or TRBD2 (6 bases each). This CDR3 spans 16 amino acids. V was cut by 0 bases and J by 5 bases, with 17 bases left in between. The V gene's germline CDR1 is SGDLS and CDR2 YYNGEE. CDR3 sequence: CASSVGGAGAGETQYF. For the CDR3, the DNA is TGTGCCAGCAGCGTAGGGGGGGCAGGGGCTGGGGAGACCCAGTACTTC.